This T cell receptor (beta chain) was sequenced for a study of blood T cell repertoires in COVID-19. On the study more broadly: The United States, Italy and Spain were the sources of the acute and convalescent COVID-19 samples. Nucleic acid was either cDNA or gDNA, and it came from T cells, B-cell-depleted T cells, or PBMCs.

Original handling: Amplification of reference gene primers provided the estimated nucleated cell counts. Only in-frame clones appear in the TCRdb table, and some are missing; sequencing was by immunoSEQ multiplex PCR. V and J calls and clone size follow that table, whereas D and trimming were derived from the DNA. The table records about 130,000 clones, roughly four fifths of them present only once. The CDR3 is made up of 13 amino acids. Germline V gene lookup returns CDR1 LNHDA and CDR2 SQIVND (reference sequence). Trimming pared 7 bases from V and 2 bases from J, leaving 11 bases between. Input material: peripheral blood. The TCR was taken from a woman between 50 and 59 years old with acute or convalescent COVID-19. The V and J genes are TRBV19 and TRBJ2-5, with D possibly matching TRBD1 (5 bases). The CDR3 spells CASKGDTQETQYF. CDR3 nucleotides: TGTGCCAGTAAAGGGGATACTCAAGAGACCCAGTACTTC. Full variable domain (remainder filled in from reference TRBV19 and TRBJ2-5): DGGITQSPKYLFRKEGQNVTLSCEQNLNHDAMYWYRQDPGQGLRLIYYSQIVNDFQKGDIAEGYSVSREKKESFPLTVTSAQKNPTAFYLCASKGDTQETQYFGPGTRLLVL.